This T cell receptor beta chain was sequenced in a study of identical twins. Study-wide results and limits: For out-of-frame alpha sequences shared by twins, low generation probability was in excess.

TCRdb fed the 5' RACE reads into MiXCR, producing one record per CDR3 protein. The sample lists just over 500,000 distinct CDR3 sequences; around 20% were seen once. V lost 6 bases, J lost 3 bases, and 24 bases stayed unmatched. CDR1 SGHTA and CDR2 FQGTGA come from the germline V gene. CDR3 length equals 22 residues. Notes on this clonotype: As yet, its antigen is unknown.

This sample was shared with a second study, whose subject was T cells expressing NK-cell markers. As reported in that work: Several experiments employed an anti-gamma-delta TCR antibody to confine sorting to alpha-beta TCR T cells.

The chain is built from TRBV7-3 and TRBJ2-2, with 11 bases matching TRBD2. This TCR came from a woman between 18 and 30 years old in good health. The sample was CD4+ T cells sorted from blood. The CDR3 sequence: CASSPASPGLAVRLEHTGELFF. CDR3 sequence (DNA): TGTGCCAGCAGTCCGGCTTCCCCGGGACTAGCGGTACGACTAGAACACACCGGGGAGCTGTTTTTT.